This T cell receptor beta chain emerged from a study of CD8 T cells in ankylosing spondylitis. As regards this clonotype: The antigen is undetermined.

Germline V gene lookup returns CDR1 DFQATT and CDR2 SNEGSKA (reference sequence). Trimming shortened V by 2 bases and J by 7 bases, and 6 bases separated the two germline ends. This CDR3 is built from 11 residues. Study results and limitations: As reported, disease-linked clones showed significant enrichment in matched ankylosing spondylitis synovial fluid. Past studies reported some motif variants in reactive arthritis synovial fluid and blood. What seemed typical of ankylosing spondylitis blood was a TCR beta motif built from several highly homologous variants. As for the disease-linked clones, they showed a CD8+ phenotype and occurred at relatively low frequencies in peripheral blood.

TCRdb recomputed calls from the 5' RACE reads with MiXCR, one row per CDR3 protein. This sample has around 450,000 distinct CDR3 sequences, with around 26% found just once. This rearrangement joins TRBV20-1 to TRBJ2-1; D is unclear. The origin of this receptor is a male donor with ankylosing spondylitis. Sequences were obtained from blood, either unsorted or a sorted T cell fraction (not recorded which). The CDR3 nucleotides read TGCAGTGCTAGATCTAGAAATGAGCAGTTCTTC. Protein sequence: CSARSRNEQFF.